This T cell receptor (beta chain) was sequenced in a study of blood T cell repertoires in COVID-19. Study at large: T cells, B-cell-depleted T cells, or PBMCs supplied cDNA or gDNA.

Seattle enrolled patients during active infection and tracked them longitudinally. CDR3 length: 16 residues. Germline V CDR1 and CDR2: MNHEY, SVGEGT. Trimming took off 2 bases at V and 4 bases at J, with 15 bases between the two ends. Profiled with immunoSEQ multiplex PCR; TCRdb holds only in-frame clones, not every one. The sample yields approximately 290,000 clones, roughly 80% seen once. The sample comprised peripheral blood. The V and J genes are TRBV6-2 or TRBV6-3 and TRBJ1-5; possible D gene TRBD1, 6 bases. This TCR was recovered from a person aged 65 to 79 with COVID-19, enrolled during active disease. The CDR3 loop reads CASSYVQGRVNQPQHF. CDR3 nucleotides: TGTGCCAGCAGTTACGTGCAGGGGCGAGTGAATCAGCCCCAGCATTTT.